This T cell receptor beta chain comes out of a study of blood T cell repertoires in COVID-19. Study as a whole: Sites in the United States, Italy and Spain provided acute and convalescent COVID-19 samples. The cDNA or gDNA used as material had been derived from T cells, B-cell-depleted T cells, or PBMCs.

Under the authors' procedure: Amplifying reference gene primers gave estimates of nucleated cell counts. Measured with immunoSEQ multiplex PCR; TCRdb has only the in-frame clones, and not every one. The V and J calls and the clone size are those of that table, but D and trimming were determined from the DNA. The sample has 200,000 to 300,000 clones, approximately 84% seen once; the top ten hold roughly 8.6%. The sequencing sample was made of peripheral blood. The clonotype was recovered from a human donor in a cohort sampled during active COVID-19.

The CDR3 loop is CASSLRPGTRYGRRTETQYF. The CDR3 coding sequence is TGTGCCAGCAGCCTACGCCCCGGGACTAGATACGGTCGCCGAACAGAGACCCAGTACTTC. The chain employs TRBV4-2 and TRBJ2-5; 8 bases map to TRBD2. This CDR3 has 20 amino acids. Per the germline V gene, CDR1 is LGHNA and CDR2 is YNFKEQ. After removal of 4 bases from V and 4 bases from J, the junction contained 23 bases not matched to a gene.